The rows below give T cell receptor beta chains drawn from one sample of a study of cytomegalovirus exposure and HLA in healthy donors. Profiled with immunoSEQ multiplex PCR; TCRdb holds only in-frame clones, not every one. The sample holds about 140,000 clones, nearly 80% seen once. The source material was PBMCs. Receptor source: a woman between 40 and 50 years old in good health and CMV-seronegative. The CDR3 runs from the conserved cysteine through the conserved F or W. The order of the fields is D gene, V gene, J gene, clone size, CDR3 protein, CDR3 DNA. D genes are given only for firm matches. Clone size is shown for a subset of rows, as once, few, many or a class of expanded clone.

>-|TRBV19|TRBJ1-1|few
CASTSIQGMNTEAFF
TGTGCCAGTACCTCAATTCAGGGGATGAACACTGAAGCTTTCTTT
>-|TRBV18|TRBJ1-2|-
CASSPMADSYGYTF
TGTGCCAGCTCACCAATGGCCGACAGCTATGGCTACACCTTC
>-|TRBV5-1|TRBJ2-1|-
CASSFLNEQFF
TGCGCCAGCAGCTTCCTCAATGAGCAGTTCTTC
>TRBD2|TRBV7-2|TRBJ2-7|-
CASSLAASGRDISYEQYF
TGTGCCAGCAGCTTAGCGGCTAGCGGGAGGGATATATCCTACGAGCAGTACTTC
>-|TRBV5-1|TRBJ1-2|few
CASSTTAPDYGYTF
TGCGCCAGCAGCACGACAGCCCCTGACTATGGCTACACCTTC
>TRBD1|TRBV4-1|TRBJ2-7|few
CASSPGQGDSYEQYF
TGCGCCAGCAGCCCCGGACAGGGTGACTCCTACGAGCAGTACTTC
>TRBD1|TRBV5-1|TRBJ1-6|-
CASSSPQPGQSNSPLHF
TGCGCCAGCAGCTCCCCCCAACCGGGACAGTCGAATTCACCCCTCCACTTT
>-|TRBV28|TRBJ2-3|few
CASSLLAPSTDTQYF
TGTGCCAGCAGTTTACTAGCACCTAGCACAGATACGCAGTATTTT
>-|TRBV13|TRBJ2-1|-
CASTLDSVDEQFF
TGTGCCAGCACCCTCGACTCCGTAGATGAGCAGTTCTTC
>TRBD1|TRBV11-3|TRBJ1-4|few
CASGAGGEKLFF
TGTGCCAGCGGGGCAGGGGGCGAAAAACTGTTTTTT
>TRBD1|TRBV2|TRBJ2-3|-
CASSFGRGRDTQYF
TGTGCCAGCAGCTTCGGCAGGGGGCGAGATACGCAGTATTTT
>-|TRBV27|TRBJ1-5|-
CASSQPGSNQPQHF
TGTGCCAGCAGTCAACCAGGAAGCAATCAGCCCCAGCATTTT
>-|TRBV9|TRBJ1-3|-
CASSVGTGQIYF
TGTGCCAGCAGCGTGGGTACCGGACAGATATATTTT
>TRBD1|TRBV19|TRBJ1-5|-
CASSSYSTGIDQPQHF
TGTGCCAGTAGTTCCTACTCGACAGGGATCGATCAGCCCCAGCATTTT
>-|TRBV6-4|TRBJ2-1|-
CASSDQGGDEQFF
TGTGCCAGCAGTGACCAGGGAGGCGATGAGCAGTTCTTC
>TRBD2|TRBV10-3|TRBJ2-3|-
CAIRNGGGTDTQYF
TGTGCCATCAGGAACGGGGGGGGGACAGATACGCAGTATTTT
>TRBD1|TRBV5-5|TRBJ1-2|-
CASSLRVTGGAGGYTF
TGTGCCAGCAGCTTGAGAGTGACAGGGGGCGCGGGTGGCTACACCTTC
>TRBD2|TRBV27|TRBJ2-7|few
CASSFSAGGLEQYF
TGTGCCAGCAGTTTTTCGGCGGGAGGGCTCGAGCAGTACTTC
>-|TRBV30|TRBJ1-5|-
CAWSASRDQPQHF
TGTGCCTGGAGTGCCTCACGGGATCAGCCCCAGCATTTT
>-|TRBV28|TRBJ2-7|-
CASSFELVGLTYEQYF
TGTGCCAGCAGCTTCGAACTGGTCGGACTGACCTACGAGCAGTACTTC
>-|TRBV6-5|TRBJ1-1|-
CASSYGIGMGGTEAFF
TGTGCCAGCAGTTACGGTATAGGGATGGGGGGCACTGAAGCTTTCTTT
>TRBD2|TRBV5-1|TRBJ2-3|-
CASSFKRGVTDTQYF
TGCGCCAGCAGCTTTAAGCGGGGGGTTACAGATACGCAGTATTTT
>TRBD2|TRBV7-2|TRBJ2-7|-
CASSSRLAGEGVSEQYF
TGTGCCAGCAGCTCGAGACTAGCGGGAGAAGGGGTGTCTGAGCAGTACTTC
>-|TRBV29-1|TRBJ2-7|-
CSVVVTLSYEQYF
TGCAGCGTTGTGGTGACTCTCTCCTACGAGCAGTACTTC
>TRBD1|TRBV29-1|TRBJ2-7|once
CSVDRGHEQYF
TGCAGCGTGGACAGGGGCCACGAGCAGTACTTC
>-|TRBV4-2|TRBJ2-2|-
CASSQGSGNTGELFF
TGTGCCAGCAGCCAAGGGAGCGGGAACACCGGGGAGCTGTTTTTT
>TRBD2|TRBV4-3|TRBJ2-7|-
CASSQGMAGTSVNYEQYF
TGCGCCAGCAGCCAGGGAATGGCCGGGACTAGCGTCAACTACGAGCAGTACTTC
>-|TRBV4-1|TRBJ1-6|-
CASSQDGTPLHF
TGCGCCAGCAGCCAAGACGGGACACCCCTCCACTTT
>-|TRBV28|TRBJ1-2|-
CASRNTGSYGYTF
TGTGCCAGCCGTAATACAGGGTCCTATGGCTACACCTTC
>-|TRBV9|TRBJ2-2|-
CASSSRTENTGELFF
TGTGCCAGCAGCTCCCGGACAGAGAACACCGGGGAGCTGTTTTTT
>TRBD1|TRBV7-8|TRBJ2-7|-
CASRTRPGQGAFEQYF
TGTGCCAGCAGAACCAGACCGGGACAGGGGGCTTTCGAGCAGTACTTC